Following are 32 T cell receptor beta chains from one sample sequenced in a study of cytomegalovirus exposure and HLA in healthy donors. The PCR used 60 Vbeta and 13 Jbeta primers. Sequencing was performed with immunoSEQ multiplex PCR; in TCRdb, only in-frame clones are kept and a portion is missing. Found here are about 37,000 clones, about four fifths of them singletons; the top ten hold 7.5% to 10%. The material sequenced was PBMCs. The receptors derive from a woman in her thirties or forties in good health and CMV-seronegative.

This chain uses TRBV13 with TRBJ2-3; possibly TRBD2 for D (6 bases). V lost 5 bases and J 2 bases, leaving 17 bases between the germline ends. The CDR3 loop spans 16 amino acids. Germline assignment: CDR1 PRHDT and CDR2 FYEKMQ (reference sequence). The CDR3, as DNA: TGTGCCAGCAGCGCCGGGGGAGTAAGAGACACAGATACGCAGTATTTT. Amino acids: CASSAGGVRDTDTQYF. The whole variable domain, remainder taken from reference TRBV13 and TRBJ2-3, is AAGVIQSPRHLIKEKRETATLKCYPIPRHDTVYWYQQGPGQDPQFLISFYEKMQSDKGSIPDRFSAQQFSDYHSELNMSSLELGDSALYFCASSAGGVRDTDTQYFGPGTRLTVL.

The chain employs TRBV5-4 and TRBJ1-2; 9 bases match TRBD1. The CDR3 runs 15 residues. The V gene end was trimmed by 4 bases and the J gene end by 0 bases; junction bases not matched to a gene: 4. Looked up from germline, CDR1 is SGHNT and CDR2 is YYREEE (reference sequence). CDR3 loop: CASSAGTGTNYGYTF. CDR3 coding DNA: TGTGCCAGCAGCGCCGGGACAGGGACTAACTATGGCTACACCTTC.

This clone was detected once. The chain couples TRBV28 to TRBJ1-5, with TRBD1 identical over 7 bases. Per germline, CDR1 MDHEN and CDR2 SYDVKM. The CDR3 extends over 15 amino acids. Unmatched junction bases numbered 6, after V lost 3 bases and J lost 4 bases. The CDR3 loop reads CASSFTGADNQPQHF. CDR3 nucleotide sequence: TGTGCCAGCAGTTTTACAGGGGCGGATAATCAGCCCCAGCATTTT.

The chain recombines TRBV5-4 with TRBJ2-5; 11 bases line up with TRBD2. The V segment lost 4 bases and the J segment 4 bases; nucleotides outside the gene matches: 18. The CDR3 contains 19 residues. Germline lookup yields CDR1 SGHNT and CDR2 YYREEE (reference sequence). The CDR3 DNA reads TGTGCCAGCAGCCCCATCTTACTAGCGGGGGCAAGGAGGGGAGAGACCCAGTACTTC. Residues: CASSPILLAGARRGETQYF.

The V gene is TRBV2, the J gene TRBJ2-7, with 11 bases lining up with TRBD2. V gave up 5 bases and J gave up 7 bases; unmatched junction bases: 10. CDR1 is SNHLY, CDR2 FYNNEI, per germline. The CDR3 extends over 15 amino acids. The CDR3 DNA sequence: TGTGCCAGCAGTATAGCGGGGGGGCCAGGGGAAGAGCAGTACTTC. Its translation is CASSIAGGPGEEQYF.

This chain connects TRBV7-6 to TRBJ2-1; D call uncertain. CDR1 is SGHVS and CDR2 is FNYEAQ in the germline V gene. This CDR3 region has 14 residues. The germline V and J ends were trimmed by 1 base and 0 bases, with 4 bases remaining between them. CDR3 residues: CASSLGGSYNEQFF. The CDR3 DNA reads as TGTGCCAGCAGCTTAGGAGGCTCCTACAATGAGCAGTTCTTC.

This clone was detected only once. The chain couples TRBV19 to TRBJ1-2; 11 bases fit TRBD1. V shed 4 bases and J 4 bases; nucleotides not matched to a gene: 14. Germline lookup yields CDR1 LNHDA and CDR2 SQIVND (reference sequence). The CDR3 sequence is 18 residues long. The CDR3 loop reads CASSTWTGGNLRSYGYTF. CDR3 sequence (DNA): TGTGCCAGTAGTACCTGGACAGGGGGCAACCTTCGAAGCTATGGCTACACCTTC.

The chain has TRBV23-1 and TRBJ2-7, with D perhaps TRBD2 (5 bases). TRBV23-1 is noted as an ORF with a role that remains uncertain. The CDR3 contains 14 residues. Trimming removed 4 bases at V and 2 bases at J, with 12 bases between. DNA of the CDR3: TGCGCCAGCAGTCCCGGACTGAATACCTACGAGCAGTACGTC. This gives the protein CASSPGLNTYEQYV.

The chain joins TRBV5-6 to TRBJ2-5; TRBD2 aligns across 8 bases. Germline V gives CDR1 SGHDT, CDR2 YYEEEE. The length of the CDR3 is 15 residues. Trimming at V came to 4 bases and at J to 7 bases, leaving 12 bases not matched to a gene. The CDR3 sequence: CASSKGLVEFGTQYF. CDR3 sequence (DNA): TGTGCCAGCAGCAAGGGACTAGTAGAATTCGGGACCCAGTACTTC.

This chain uses TRBV6-6 with TRBJ1-4, with 7 bases matching TRBD1. This CDR3 is built from 14 residues. Losses at the gene ends were 7 bases for V and 3 bases for J; bases not matched to a gene: 5. Per germline, CDR1 MNHNY and CDR2 SVGAGI (reference sequence). CDR3 nucleotides: TGTGCCAGCACCGATACAGGGGCTAATGAAAAACTGTTTTTT. Its protein is CASTDTGANEKLFF.

The CDR3 sequence: CASSTSTGGTDTQYF. CDR3 nucleotides: TGCGCCAGCAGCACCTCCACCGGTGGCACAGATACGCAGTATTTT. The chain uses TRBV5-1 and TRBJ2-3; no firm D call. Germline lookup yields CDR1 SGHRS and CDR2 YFSETQ. V was pared by 4 bases and J by 1 base, with 13 bases between. The CDR3 has 15 residues.

The chain employs TRBV7-9 and TRBJ2-1, with 8 bases lining up with TRBD1. The ends lost 4 bases at V and 7 bases at J; junction bases unmatched: 12. From germline, CDR1 is SEHNR and CDR2 FQNEAQ (reference sequence). This CDR3 is built from 16 residues. CDR3 residues: CASSSIGTGRNNEQFF. The CDR3 DNA reads as TGTGCCAGCAGCTCGATCGGGACAGGTAGGAATAATGAGCAGTTCTTC. The complete variable domain, with remaining parts taken from reference TRBV7-9 and TRBJ2-1, reads DTGVSQNPRHKITKRGQNVTFRCDPISEHNRLYWYRQTLGQGPEFLTYFQNEAQLEKSRLLSDRFSAERPKGSFSTLEIQRTEQGDSAMYLCASSSIGTGRNNEQFFGPGTRLTVL.

In DNA form, the CDR3 reads TGTGCCAGCAGTCCGGACAGATTAGCTAACTATGGCTACACCTTC. Its protein product is CASSPDRLANYGYTF. The chain uses TRBV27 and TRBJ1-2; D possibly corresponds to TRBD1 (6 bases). Trimming left V 5 bases short and J 0 bases short, with 13 bases between. There are 15 residues in the CDR3. Germline V lookup: CDR1 MNHEY, CDR2 SMNVEV (reference sequence).

The chain uses TRBV5-8 and TRBJ2-7, with TRBD1 as a possible D gene (6 bases). The CDR3 extends over 13 amino acids. The germline gives CDR1 SGHTS, CDR2 YDEGEE. The germline V and J ends were trimmed by 4 bases and 7 bases, with 15 bases remaining between them. The CDR3 region is CASSQDSRKEQYF. The CDR3 nucleotides are TGTGCCAGCAGCCAGGACAGTCGAAAGGAGCAGTACTTC.

The chain is built from TRBV7-2 and TRBJ2-3; D is possibly TRBD2 (7 bases). The germline CDR1 and CDR2 sequences are SGHTA and FQGNSA. CDR3 size: 15 residues. V was pared by 0 bases and J by 2 bases, with 9 bases between. For the CDR3, the DNA is TGTGCCAGCAGCTTAGCGGGGGGGCCCACAGATACGCAGTATTTT. Its protein product is CASSLAGGPTDTQYF.

The chain employs TRBV5-1 and TRBJ2-5; D is uncertain. CDR3 size: 13 residues. CDR1 is SGHRS and CDR2 is YFSETQ in the germline V gene. Trimming took 3 bases from V and 1 from J, leaving 7 bases between them. The CDR3: CASSYSFQETQYF. CDR3 DNA sequence: TGCGCCAGCAGCTACAGTTTCCAAGAGACCCAGTACTTC.

The V and J genes are TRBV7-2 and TRBJ2-5; D gene uncertain. Deletions cut 1 base from V and 4 bases from J, with 7 bases between. From germline, CDR1 is SGHTA and CDR2 FQGNSA. The CDR3 is 13 amino acids. This chain's CDR3 is CASSLGQVETQYF. The DNA of the CDR3 is TGTGCCAGCAGCTTAGGTCAGGTAGAGACCCAGTACTTC.

The V call is TRBV6-5, the J call TRBJ2-1, with unresolved D. The germline gives CDR1 MNHEY, CDR2 SVGAGI. Trimming took off 0 bases at V and 0 bases at J, with 9 bases between the two ends. CDR3 size: 16 residues. The CDR3 loop is CASSYSLASSYNEQFF. CDR3 nucleotides: TGTGCCAGCAGTTACTCTCTCGCTAGCTCCTACAATGAGCAGTTCTTC.

V usage is TRBV7-2 and J usage is TRBJ1-1; tentatively, D is TRBD1 (6 bases). CDR1 SGHTA and CDR2 FQGNSA come from the germline V gene. The length of the CDR3 is 15 residues. Trimming stripped 1 base from V and 7 bases from J, with 16 bases between. For the CDR3, the DNA is TGTGCCAGCAGCTTAGGAGGCGGGGGCCGGTATGAAGCTTTCTTT. As protein: CASSLGGGGRYEAFF. Combining the CDR3 with reference TRBV7-2 and TRBJ1-1 gives the whole variable domain GAGVSQSPSNKVTEKGKDVELRCDPISGHTALYWYRQSLGQGLEFLIYFQGNSAPDKSGLPSDRFSAERTGGSVSTLTIQRTQQEDSAVYLCASSLGGGGRYEAFFGQGTRLTVV.

The rearrangement uses TRBV7-9 and TRBJ2-3; 10 bases agree with TRBD2. This CDR3 has 16 amino acids. Germline CDR1 and CDR2: SEHNR and FQNEAQ (reference sequence). V was clipped by 5 bases and J by 2 bases; unmatched bases: 7. The CDR3 loop reads CASSRGLAESTDTQYF. The DNA for the CDR3 is TGTGCCAGCAGCCGCGGACTAGCGGAGTCCACAGATACGCAGTATTTT.

The J gene is TRBJ1-1, the V gene TRBV7-9; 8 positions match TRBD1. V gave up 5 bases and J gave up 4 bases; unmatched junction bases: 3. The CDR3 runs to 13 residues. In germline, CDR1 is SEHNR, CDR2 FQNEAQ (reference sequence). The CDR3 sequence is CASSLDRGTEAFF. CDR3 coding DNA: TGTGCCAGCAGCCTAGACAGGGGCACTGAAGCTTTCTTT.

The chain employs TRBV2 and TRBJ2-7, with 8 positions matching TRBD2. Per the germline V gene, CDR1 is SNHLY and CDR2 is FYNNEI. V lost 4 bases and J lost 0; bases outside the gene matches: 17. This CDR3 is 19 amino acids long. The CDR3 spells CASSGPSRGGASISYEQYV. The CDR3 coding sequence is TGTGCCAGCAGTGGCCCCTCTCGGGGGGGAGCCTCGATCTCCTACGAGCAGTACGTC.

This clone was counted a few times. The rearrangement links TRBV5-1 to TRBJ1-1, with D unclear. V was shortened by 0 bases and J by 5 bases, with 11 bases between the two germline ends. This CDR3 is 14 amino acids long. Per germline, CDR1 SGHRS and CDR2 YFSETQ. The CDR3 loop reads CASSLADGLTEAFF. The CDR3 DNA sequence: TGCGCCAGCAGCTTGGCCGACGGACTAACTGAAGCTTTCTTT.

The chain links TRBV28 to TRBJ1-2; D is perhaps TRBD1 (6 bases). CDR3 size: 13 residues. Germline V gene sequence: CDR1 MDHEN, CDR2 SYDVKM. V was pared by 5 bases and J by 5 bases, with 12 bases between. CDR3 nucleotides: TGTGCCAGCAGTCTCCGACAGGAGTATGGCTACACCTTC. Residues: CASSLRQEYGYTF.

The sample holds one count of this clone. This chain uses TRBV7-2 with TRBJ2-3, with TRBD2 matching 8 bases. Germline V lookup: CDR1 SGHTA, CDR2 FQGNSA. This CDR3 region has 16 residues. J was trimmed by 2 bases and V by 0 bases; bases with no gene match: 4. The CDR3: CASSLAQRGNTDTQYF. The CDR3 DNA is TGTGCCAGCAGCTTAGCGCAGCGGGGGAACACAGATACGCAGTATTTT.

This clone was found a few times. The rearrangement joins TRBV4-1 to TRBJ2-7, with TRBD1 identical over 9 bases. CDR1 is MGHRA, CDR2 YSYEKL, per germline. Losses at the gene ends were 4 bases for V and 5 bases for J; bases not matched to a gene: 6. The CDR3 runs to 14 residues. CDR3 loop: CASSPGQGFNEQYF. CDR3 coding DNA: TGCGCCAGCAGCCCAGGACAGGGGTTCAACGAGCAGTACTTC.

The V gene is TRBV7-2, the J gene TRBJ2-5; no reliable D call. The CDR3 totals 14 residues. The V gene lost 5 bases and the J gene lost 2 bases, with 12 bases spanning the gap. Per germline, CDR1 SGHTA and CDR2 FQGNSA. Here the CDR3 reads CASSPGIGQETQYF. The CDR3, as DNA: TGTGCCAGCAGCCCTGGAATCGGGCAAGAGACCCAGTACTTC.

The chain is built from TRBV4-1 and TRBJ1-5; D is undetermined. The CDR3 spans 15 residues. CDR1 MGHRA and CDR2 YSYEKL come from the germline V gene. The ends were cut back, 0 bases at V and 6 bases at J, with 12 bases in the middle. The CDR3 DNA reads as TGCGCCAGCAGCCAAGATCTGAGTTCCGTTCAGCCCCAGCATTTT. Its translation: CASSQDLSSVQPQHF.

V and J are TRBV7-2 and TRBJ1-6; 12 bases map to TRBD1. The CDR3 runs 15 residues. The germline V gene encodes CDR1 SGHTA and CDR2 FQGNSA. V shed 5 bases, J shed 10 bases, and the junction held 6 bases outside the gene matches. This CDR3 is CASSGAGTGGSPLHF. The CDR3 region has the DNA TGTGCCAGCAGCGGAGCCGGGACAGGGGGCTCACCCCTCCACTTT. Based on the CDR3 plus reference TRBV7-2 and TRBJ1-6, the full variable domain is GAGVSQSPSNKVTEKGKDVELRCDPISGHTALYWYRQSLGQGLEFLIYFQGNSAPDKSGLPSDRFSAERTGGSVSTLTIQRTQQEDSAVYLCASSGAGTGGSPLHFGNGTRLTVT.

The gene calls are TRBV4-2 and TRBJ1-6; maybe TRBD1 (5 bases). There are 16 residues in the CDR3. The ends were cut back, 1 base at V and 10 bases at J, with 17 bases in the middle. Germline V lookup: CDR1 LGHNA, CDR2 YNFKEQ. CDR3 nucleotides: TGTGCCAGCAGCCAAGGGGTGGAGGGGATCAAATCACCCCTCCACTTT. The encoded protein is CASSQGVEGIKSPLHF.

The chain couples TRBV6-6 to TRBJ2-2; D uncertain. The germline V gene encodes CDR1 MNHNY and CDR2 SVGAGI (reference sequence). V lost 2 bases and J lost 2, with 6 bases in between. The CDR3 runs 14 residues. CDR3 loop: CASSYNPNTGELFF. In DNA, the CDR3 is TGTGCCAGCAGTTACAATCCTAACACCGGGGAGCTGTTTTTT.

The chain recombines TRBV4-2 with TRBJ2-1; TRBD1 matches 7 bases. The germline CDR1 and CDR2 sequences are LGHNA and YNFKEQ. Unmatched junction bases numbered 6, after V lost 2 bases and J lost 5 bases. The CDR3 contains 15 residues. CDR3 sequence: CASSQKQGFNNEQFF. The CDR3 DNA follows: TGTGCCAGCAGCCAAAAACAGGGGTTTAACAATGAGCAGTTCTTC.